Following are 21 T cell receptor beta chains from one sample sequenced in a study of T cell responses to AZD1222 COVID-19 vaccine. Profiling relied on immunoSEQ multiplex PCR, and the TCRdb table lists in-frame clones only, not all of them. The sample includes about 140,000 clones, approximately 93% of them seen just once. The sample was peripheral blood, taken on day 0 of MenACWY control vaccination. The receptors derive from an adult in good health.

The V call is TRBV18, the J call TRBJ2-3; D is possibly TRBD1 (7 bases). CDR3 size: 19 residues. V was pared by 0 bases and J by 2 bases, with 21 bases between. Germline V gives CDR1 KGHSH, CDR2 LQKENI. CDR3 amino acids: CASSPPKPGGTANTDTQYF. The CDR3 DNA follows: TGTGCCAGCTCACCACCGAAGCCGGGCGGGACAGCCAACACAGATACGCAGTATTTT. The variable domain in full, with the rest retrieved from reference TRBV18 and TRBJ2-3, is NAGVMQNPRHLVRRRGQEARLRCSPMKGHSHVYWYRQLPEEGLKFMVYLQKENIIDESGMPKERFSAEFPKEGPSILRIQQVVRGDSAAYFCASSPPKPGGTANTDTQYFGPGTRLTVL.

This clone came up once. The chain employs TRBV7-7 and TRBJ2-5; 7 nucleotides line up with TRBD2. V lost 5 bases to trimming and J lost 4 bases; unmatched junction nucleotides: 7. The germline V gene has CDR1 SSHAT and CDR2 FNYEAQ (reference sequence). The CDR3 is 14 amino acids. For the CDR3, the DNA is TGTGCCAGCAGCCGGGAGGAAACAAGAGAGACCCAGTACTTC. Its translation is CASSREETRETQYF.

This chain joins TRBV11-2 and TRBJ1-5, with 8 bases fitting TRBD1. The CDR3 spans 15 residues. Germline V gene lookup returns CDR1 SGHAT and CDR2 FQNNGV. Germline trimming cut 5 bases from V and 4 bases from J; bases unmatched to any gene: 7. CDR3 sequence: CASSPGGSWNQPQHF. In DNA, the CDR3 is TGTGCCAGCAGCCCAGGGGGCTCTTGGAATCAGCCCCAGCATTTT.

This sequence joins TRBV5-6 and TRBJ2-3; 12 bases are a match to TRBD2. The CDR3 consists of 14 residues. From germline, CDR1 is SGHDT and CDR2 YYEEEE. Losses at the gene ends were 4 bases for V and 5 bases for J; bases not matched to a gene: 2. The CDR3 spells CASSTLAGGDTQYF. As DNA, the CDR3 is TGTGCCAGCAGCACACTAGCGGGAGGAGATACGCAGTATTTT.

V and J are TRBV19 and TRBJ1-3; no reliable D call. V lost 7 bases to trimming and J lost 0 bases, with 7 bases between them. Germline V gene lookup returns CDR1 LNHDA and CDR2 SQIVND (reference sequence). The CDR3 runs 13 residues. CDR3 nucleotide sequence: TGTGCCAGTACCTTTGGCTCTGGAAACACCATATATTTT. Translated, it gives CASTFGSGNTIYF.

This clone was seen once. Other DNA sequences in this sample translate to the same CDR3. The chain carries TRBV6-5 and TRBJ1-1, with a tentative D call TRBD1 (6 bases). Germline V gene sequence: CDR1 MNHEY, CDR2 SVGAGI. The CDR3 covers 13 residues. The ends were cut back, 5 bases at V and 1 base at J, with 8 bases in the middle. In DNA form, the CDR3 reads TGTGCCAGCAGTAACAGGGCGAACACTGAAGCTTTCTTT. As protein: CASSNRANTEAFF.

The chain joins TRBV5-1 to TRBJ2-1, with D uncertain. The germline CDR1 and CDR2 sequences are SGHRS and YFSETQ. V lost 0 bases and J lost 8, with 6 bases in between. This CDR3 region has 12 residues. For the CDR3, the DNA is TGCGCCAGCAGCTTGGGGGGTTATGAGCAGTTCTTC. This gives the protein CASSLGGYEQFF.

The chain carries TRBV10-2 and TRBJ1-6; a weak D match, TRBD1 (5 bases). Trimming cost V 1 base and J 9 bases, with 16 bases left between them. CDR1 WSHSY and CDR2 SAAADI come from the germline V gene. The CDR3 is made up of 16 amino acids. CDR3 in amino acids: CASSELQTLGVSPLHF. The CDR3 nucleotides are TGCGCCAGCAGTGAGTTACAGACCCTGGGGGTTTCACCCCTCCACTTT.

The V and J genes are TRBV18 and TRBJ1-4, with a weak D call TRBD1 (5 bases). The germline gives CDR1 KGHSH, CDR2 LQKENI. V lost 3 bases and J lost 8, with 13 bases in between. CDR3 length: 14 amino acids. CDR3 residues: CASSPRASEEKLFF. CDR3 nucleotides: TGTGCCAGCTCACCCAGGGCGAGCGAGGAAAAACTGTTTTTT.

Only one count was recorded for this clone. V is TRBV5-6 and J is TRBJ2-7, with D possibly TRBD1 on 5 matching bases. This CDR3 is built from 14 residues. Trimming cost V 0 bases and J 6 bases, with 13 bases left between them. Germline values: CDR1 SGHDT, CDR2 YYEEEE. Written as DNA, the CDR3 is TGTGCCAGCAGCTTGGGACAGCAGGGAAGCGAGCAGTACTTC. It codes for CASSLGQQGSEQYF.

The chain carries TRBV5-1 and TRBJ1-1, with a possible D match to TRBD1 (6 bases). Germline CDR1 SGHRS, CDR2 YFSETQ. The CDR3 covers 16 residues. V dropped 0 bases and J dropped 0 bases, with 12 bases sitting between them. The CDR3 DNA reads as TGCGCCAGCAGCTTGGAGGGGGGATCAGTGAACACTGAAGCTTTCTTT. Protein product: CASSLEGGSVNTEAFF.

The chain combines TRBV5-5 with TRBJ1-5; the match to TRBD1 covers 7 bases. After removal of 2 bases from V and 5 bases from J, the junction contained 10 bases not matched to a gene. The CDR3 covers 16 residues. From germline, CDR1 is SGHKS and CDR2 YYEKEE (reference sequence). CDR3 coding DNA: TGTGCCAGCAGCTTAAACATCCGGGACAGATATCAGCCCCAGCATTTT. It yields the protein CASSLNIRDRYQPQHF. Using reference TRBV5-5 and TRBJ1-5 for the parts outside the CDR3, the full variable domain is DAGVTQSPTHLIKTRGQQVTLRCSPISGHKSVSWYQQVLGQGPQFIFQYYEKEERGRGNFPDRFSARQFPNYSSELNVNALLLGDSALYLCASSLNIRDRYQPQHFGDGTRLSIL.

The chain uses TRBV19 and TRBJ2-7, with 7 bases that match TRBD2. V lost 5 bases to trimming and J lost 4 bases; unmatched junction nucleotides: 11. The CDR3 is 15 amino acids. Germline-derived CDR1 and CDR2 are LNHDA and SQIVND (reference sequence). CDR3 in amino acids: CASSGQAGFAYEQYF. The CDR3 bases are TGTGCCAGTAGTGGACAAGCGGGATTTGCATACGAGCAGTACTTC.

J is TRBJ1-2 and V is TRBV9; 8 nucleotides line up with TRBD1. Per the germline V gene, CDR1 is SGDLS and CDR2 is YYNGEE. This CDR3 region has 17 residues. V shed 2 bases and J 4 bases; nucleotides not matched to a gene: 13. CDR3 protein: CASSVDRGSSYSYGYTF. The CDR3, as DNA: TGTGCCAGCAGCGTTGACAGGGGCTCCTCCTACAGCTATGGCTACACCTTC.

J is TRBJ1-2 and V is TRBV7-9; D is possibly TRBD1 (6 bases). Germline loops: CDR1 SEHNR, CDR2 FQNEAQ (reference sequence). CDR3 length: 15 amino acids. Trimming took 1 base from V and 8 from J, leaving 17 bases between them. The CDR3 is CASSLDGGQGEGYTF. Written as DNA, the CDR3 is TGTGCCAGCAGCTTAGACGGGGGGCAGGGAGAAGGCTACACCTTC.

The chain uses TRBV27 and TRBJ2-7; 11 bases line up with TRBD2. Germline loops: CDR1 MNHEY, CDR2 SMNVEV (reference sequence). V lost 3 bases and J lost 4; bases outside the gene matches: 2. This CDR3 has 14 residues. The CDR3 nucleotides are TGTGCCAGCAGTTTGGCTAGCGGGAGGTACGAGCAGTACTTC. Residues: CASSLASGRYEQYF.

The rearrangement joins TRBV7-8 to TRBJ2-1; 8 bases align to TRBD1. Trimming removed 1 base from V and 4 bases from J; junction bases left unmatched: 3. Germline V gene lookup returns CDR1 SGHVS and CDR2 FQNEAQ. This CDR3 is 15 amino acids long. The CDR3 sequence is CASSLGTGQYNEQFF. In nucleotides, the CDR3 is TGTGCCAGCAGCTTAGGGACAGGGCAATACAATGAGCAGTTCTTC.

The V and J genes are TRBV11-2 and TRBJ1-4, with a possible D match to TRBD1 (5 bases). Trimming took off 3 bases at V and 7 bases at J, with 12 bases between the two ends. Looked up from germline, CDR1 is SGHAT and CDR2 is FQNNGV. The CDR3 totals 14 residues. CDR3 sequence (DNA): TGTGCCAGCAGCTTGCGTTGGGGGGGTGAAAAACTGTTTTTT. Residues: CASSLRWGGEKLFF.

This rearrangement joins TRBV10-1 to TRBJ2-3; D is perhaps TRBD1 (5 bases). V was shortened by 5 bases and J by 2 bases, with 11 bases between the two germline ends. The CDR3 is 14 amino acids. Germline loops: CDR1 WNHNN, CDR2 SYGVQD (reference sequence). The CDR3 bases are TGCGCCAGCAGTTCTGACAGAGACACAGATACGCAGTATTTT. Amino acids: CASSSDRDTDTQYF.

The CDR3 DNA reads TGCAGTGCTAGTAGTTCGGAGACTGAAGCTTTCTTT. Translation gives CSASSSETEAFF. V usage is TRBV20-1 and J usage is TRBJ1-1; D gene uncertain. Germline lookup yields CDR1 DFQATT and CDR2 SNEGSKA (reference sequence). The CDR3 is made up of 12 amino acids. V dropped 3 bases and J dropped 5 bases, with 10 bases sitting between them.

This chain connects TRBV5-6 to TRBJ1-3; D remains unclear. Germline CDR1 reads SGHDT; CDR2 reads YYEEEE. The ends were cut back, 4 bases at V and 0 bases at J, with 14 bases in the middle. CDR3 length: 16 residues. As DNA, the CDR3 is TGTGCCAGCAGCCGTGGACGGAGCCACTCTGGAAACACCATATATTTT. It is translated as CASSRGRSHSGNTIYF. The variable domain in full, completed from reference TRBV5-6 and TRBJ1-3, reads DAGVTQSPTHLIKTRGQQVTLRCSPKSGHDTVSWYQQALGQGPQFIFQYYEEEERQRGNFPDRFSGHQFPNYSSELNVNALLLGDSALYLCASSRGRSHSGNTIYFGEGSWLTVV.